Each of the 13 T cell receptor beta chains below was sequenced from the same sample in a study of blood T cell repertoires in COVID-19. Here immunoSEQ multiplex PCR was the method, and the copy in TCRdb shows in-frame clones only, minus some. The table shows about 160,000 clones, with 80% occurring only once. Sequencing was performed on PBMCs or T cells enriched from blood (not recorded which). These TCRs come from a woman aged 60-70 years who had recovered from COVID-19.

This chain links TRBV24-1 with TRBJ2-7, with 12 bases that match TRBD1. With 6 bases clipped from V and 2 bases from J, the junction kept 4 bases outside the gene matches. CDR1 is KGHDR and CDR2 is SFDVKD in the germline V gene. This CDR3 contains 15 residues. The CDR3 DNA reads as TGTGCCACCAGTAAGGGACAGGGGGCAACCTACGAGCAGTACTTC. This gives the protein CATSKGQGATYEQYF.

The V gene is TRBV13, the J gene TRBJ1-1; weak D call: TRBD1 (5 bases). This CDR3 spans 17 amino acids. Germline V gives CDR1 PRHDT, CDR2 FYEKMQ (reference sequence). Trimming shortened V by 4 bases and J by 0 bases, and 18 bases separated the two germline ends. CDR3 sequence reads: CASSSQVRAHMNTEAFF. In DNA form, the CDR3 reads TGTGCCAGCAGCTCCCAAGTCAGGGCGCACATGAACACTGAAGCTTTCTTT.

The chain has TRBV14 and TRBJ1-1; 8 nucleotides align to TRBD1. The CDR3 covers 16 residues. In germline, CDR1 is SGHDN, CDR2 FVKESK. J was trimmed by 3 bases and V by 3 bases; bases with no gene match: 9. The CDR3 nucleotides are TGTGCCAGCAGCCACAACAGGGGGTTGGAGTACACTGAAGCTTTCTTT. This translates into CASSHNRGLEYTEAFF. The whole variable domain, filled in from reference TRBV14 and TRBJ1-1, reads EAGVTQFPSHSVIEKGQTVTLRCDPISGHDNLYWYRRVMGKEIKFLLHFVKESKQDESGMPNNRFLAERTGGTYSTLKVQPAELEDSGVYFCASSHNRGLEYTEAFFGQGTRLTVV.

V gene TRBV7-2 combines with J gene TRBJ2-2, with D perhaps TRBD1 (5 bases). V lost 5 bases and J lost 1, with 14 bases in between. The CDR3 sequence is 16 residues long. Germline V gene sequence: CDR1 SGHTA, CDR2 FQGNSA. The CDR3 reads CASSISWGLNTGELFF. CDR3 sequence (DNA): TGTGCCAGCAGCATTAGTTGGGGCCTGAACACCGGGGAGCTGTTTTTT. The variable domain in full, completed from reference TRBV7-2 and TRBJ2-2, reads GAGVSQSPSNKVTEKGKDVELRCDPISGHTALYWYRQSLGQGLEFLIYFQGNSAPDKSGLPSDRFSAERTGGSVSTLTIQRTQQEDSAVYLCASSISWGLNTGELFFGEGSRLTVL.

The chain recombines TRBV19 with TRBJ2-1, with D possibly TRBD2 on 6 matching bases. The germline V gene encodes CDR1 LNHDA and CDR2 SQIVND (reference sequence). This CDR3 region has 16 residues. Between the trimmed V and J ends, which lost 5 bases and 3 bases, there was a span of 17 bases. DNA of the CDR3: TGTGCCAGTAGTGCGTACGCGGGGCGTGACTACAATGAGCAGTTCTTC. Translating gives CASSAYAGRDYNEQFF. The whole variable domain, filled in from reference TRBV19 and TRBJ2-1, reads DGGITQSPKYLFRKEGQNVTLSCEQNLNHDAMYWYRQDPGQGLRLIYYSQIVNDFQKGDIAEGYSVSREKKESFPLTVTSAQKNPTAFYLCASSAYAGRDYNEQFFGPGTRLTVL.

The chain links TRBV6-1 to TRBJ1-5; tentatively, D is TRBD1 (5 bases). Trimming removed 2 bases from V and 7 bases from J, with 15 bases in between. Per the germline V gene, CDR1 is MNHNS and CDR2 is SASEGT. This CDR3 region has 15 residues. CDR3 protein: CASSEWGLGEQPQHF. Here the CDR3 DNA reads TGTGCCAGCAGTGAATGGGGCCTTGGGGAACAGCCCCAGCATTTT.

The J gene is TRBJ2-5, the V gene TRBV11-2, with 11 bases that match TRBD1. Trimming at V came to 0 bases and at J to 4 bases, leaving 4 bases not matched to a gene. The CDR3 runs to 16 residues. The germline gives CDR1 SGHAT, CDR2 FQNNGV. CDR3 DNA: TGTGCCAGCAGCTTAGAAGGGACAGGGGGTGTAGAGACCCAGTACTTC. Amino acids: CASSLEGTGGVETQYF. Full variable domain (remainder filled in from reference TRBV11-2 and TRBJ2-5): EAGVAQSPRYKIIEKRQSVAFWCNPISGHATLYWYQQILGQGPKLLIQFQNNGVVDDSQLPKDRFSAERLKGVDSTLKIQPAKLEDSAVYLCASSLEGTGGVETQYFGPGTRLLVL.

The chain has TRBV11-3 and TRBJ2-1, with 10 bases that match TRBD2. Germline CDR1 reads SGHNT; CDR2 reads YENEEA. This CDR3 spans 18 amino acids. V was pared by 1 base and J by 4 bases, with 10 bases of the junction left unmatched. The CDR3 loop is CASSLVRVQRGGYNEQFF. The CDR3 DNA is TGTGCCAGCAGCTTAGTACGAGTGCAGCGGGGGGGGTACAATGAGCAGTTCTTC.

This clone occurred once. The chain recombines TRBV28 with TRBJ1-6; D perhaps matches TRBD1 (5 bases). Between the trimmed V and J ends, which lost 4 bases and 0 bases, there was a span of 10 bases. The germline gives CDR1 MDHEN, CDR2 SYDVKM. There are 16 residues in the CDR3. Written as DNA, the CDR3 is TGTGCCAGCAGTTCTCGGGGGGACTCCTATAATTCACCCCTCCACTTT. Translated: CASSSRGDSYNSPLHF.

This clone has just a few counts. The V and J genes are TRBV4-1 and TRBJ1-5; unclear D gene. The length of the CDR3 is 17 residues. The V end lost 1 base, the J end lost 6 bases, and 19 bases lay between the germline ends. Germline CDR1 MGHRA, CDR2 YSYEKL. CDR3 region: CASSQVNFNPGAQPQHF. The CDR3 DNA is TGCGCCAGCAGCCAAGTAAATTTTAATCCAGGTGCTCAGCCCCAGCATTTT.

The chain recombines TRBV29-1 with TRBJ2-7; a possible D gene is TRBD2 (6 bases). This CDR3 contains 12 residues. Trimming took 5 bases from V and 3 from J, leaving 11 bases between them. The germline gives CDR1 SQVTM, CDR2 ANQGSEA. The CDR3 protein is CSVRPGLYEQYF. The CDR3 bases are TGCAGCGTTCGCCCGGGACTCTACGAGCAGTACTTC.

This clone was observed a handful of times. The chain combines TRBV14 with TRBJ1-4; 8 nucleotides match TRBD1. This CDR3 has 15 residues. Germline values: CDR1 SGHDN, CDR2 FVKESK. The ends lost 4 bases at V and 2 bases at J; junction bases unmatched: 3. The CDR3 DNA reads TGTGCCAGCAGCCGCACAGGGGGGACTAATGAAAAACTGTTTTTT. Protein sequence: CASSRTGGTNEKLFF.

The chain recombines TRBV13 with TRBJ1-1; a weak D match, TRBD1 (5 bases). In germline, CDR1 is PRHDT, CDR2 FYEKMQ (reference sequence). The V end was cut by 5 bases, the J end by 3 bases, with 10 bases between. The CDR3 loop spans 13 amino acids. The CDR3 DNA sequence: TGTGCCAGCAGCCCCGGGACTTACACTGAAGCTTTCTTT. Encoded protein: CASSPGTYTEAFF.